This entry lists 17 T cell receptor beta chains sequenced from one sample in a study of T cells in severe cutaneous drug reactions. Libraries were made by iRepertoire multiplex PCR with TCR subtype-specific primers for bulk and single-cell sequencing. For each CDR3 protein, TCRdb gives one entry from its re-call of the multiplex PCR reads, without DNA. The record lists over 2,000 distinct CDR3 sequences, of which the ten most abundant hold less than 20%. Sequenced patients had Stevens-Johnson syndrome or toxic epidermal necrolysis caused by carbamazepine. Sequencing was performed on PBMCs. These receptor sequences come from a human donor with Stevens-Johnson syndrome, a severe cutaneous drug reaction.

Measured by frequency, this clonotype is medium-sized. The chain has TRBV2 and TRBJ2-1; TCRdb indicates TRBD2, and absent DNA this call remains unverified. In germline, CDR1 is SNHLY, CDR2 FYNNEI. This CDR3 has 14 residues. CDR3 sequence: CASSRLAGGYEQFF.

In terms of frequency, this clonotype is medium-sized. The V and J genes are TRBV11-2 and TRBJ1-5; TCRdb proposes TRBD1, but this gene call is untestable without DNA. The CDR3 runs 15 residues. The germline gives CDR1 SGHAT, CDR2 FQNNGV. The CDR3 loop reads CASSTRTGGNQPQHF.

This chain connects TRBV7-6 to TRBJ2-7; TCRdb picks TRBD2, but there is no DNA to check that call. CDR1 and CDR2 (germline): SGHVS, FNYEAQ. The CDR3 is 16 residues long. CDR3 in amino acids: CASTYGTSGGNGEQYF.

In terms of frequency, this clonotype is medium-sized (0.01 to 0.1%). The chain carries TRBV7-3 and TRBJ2-2; there is no DNA to check the TCRdb D call of TRBD1. CDR1 and CDR2 from the germline V gene are SGHTA and FQGTGA. This CDR3 comprises 15 residues. CDR3 region: CASSLRDRGTGELFF.

According to its frequency, this clonotype is large. The chain joins TRBV4-1 to TRBJ1-1. Germline-derived CDR1 and CDR2 are MGHRA and YSYEKL. The CDR3 loop spans 14 amino acids. CDR3 in amino acids: CASTRTAMNTEAFF.

This clonotype is called medium-sized (0.01 to 0.1%) based on its frequency. The V call is TRBV7-2, the J call TRBJ2-7. Per the germline V gene, CDR1 is SGHTA and CDR2 is FQGNSA. The CDR3 covers 16 residues. This CDR3 reads CASSNTADFSSYEQYF.

The chain is built from TRBV20-1 and TRBJ1-1. Germline CDR1 reads DFQATT; CDR2 reads SNEGSKA (reference sequence). The CDR3 length is 15 residues. The CDR3 loop reads CSARDYGTANTEAFF.

In terms of frequency, this clonotype is medium-sized. The chain links TRBV7-6 to TRBJ1-5. CDR1 SGHVS and CDR2 FNYEAQ come from the germline V gene. This CDR3 region has 16 residues. CDR3 residues: CASSSTDGLSNQPQHF.

The chain uses TRBV28 and TRBJ2-7. This CDR3 spans 14 amino acids. The V gene's germline CDR1 is MDHEN and CDR2 SYDVKM. CDR3 sequence reads: CASSPTESDYEQYF.

This rearrangement joins TRBV12-3 or TRBV12-4 to TRBJ1-1; the TCRdb D gene call, TRBD1, has no DNA to confirm it. The CDR3 covers 16 residues. The CDR3 spells CASSLGVTGYLTEAFF.

This rearrangement joins TRBV7-2 to TRBJ2-7. Germline loops: CDR1 SGHTA, CDR2 FQGNSA. The CDR3 runs to 12 residues. The chain's CDR3 is CASSSQHYEQYF.

Judged by frequency, this clonotype is large (0.1 to 1%). The chain uses TRBV15 and TRBJ1-1. This CDR3 region has 13 residues. CDR1 and CDR2 from the germline V gene are LNHNV and YYDKDF (reference sequence). The CDR3 here is CATSRFKGTEAFF.

By frequency, this clonotype registers large. The rearrangement joins TRBV27 to TRBJ1-2; checking the TCRdb D call of TRBD1 is not possible without DNA. Looked up from germline, CDR1 is MNHEY and CDR2 is SMNVEV (reference sequence). The CDR3 has 12 amino acids. CDR3 in amino acids: CASSYRDGGYTF.

By frequency, this clonotype is medium-sized (0.01 to 0.1%). The chain combines TRBV4-2 with TRBJ1-3; without DNA, the TCRdb call of TRBD1 cannot be checked. The CDR3 contains 16 residues. CDR1 and CDR2 from the germline V gene are LGHNA and YNFKEQ. The CDR3 reads CASSHTGTYPGNTIYF.

V is TRBV29-1 and J is TRBJ2-7. This CDR3 is 14 amino acids long. Germline CDR1 reads SQVTM; CDR2 reads ANQGSEA. The CDR3 loop is CSVNLSDRSYEQYF.

J is TRBJ2-7 and V is TRBV6-1; TCRdb designates TRBD1, a call that cannot be tested without DNA. CDR3 length equals 13 residues. Germline V gene sequence: CDR1 MNHNS, CDR2 SASEGT. The CDR3 reads CASSEARGYEQYF.

This rearrangement joins TRBV11-2 to TRBJ2-2. This CDR3 comprises 14 residues. Germline V lookup: CDR1 SGHAT, CDR2 FQNNGV. CDR3 region: CASSAGPDAGELFF.